Presented here are 24 T cell receptor beta chains from one specimen sequenced in a study of shared clonotypes between healthy human individuals. Clones were sequenced by immunoSEQ multiplex PCR, and TCRdb holds only the in-frame ones, with some missing. The sample has millions of clones; about 94% are singletons. CD45RO-negative, CCR7-selected cells formed the naive CD8 fraction, which excluded terminally differentiated effector memory CD45RA+ cells. Sample: naive CD8+ T cells sorted from blood. These receptors originate from a man aged 18 to 35 in good health.

The chain joins TRBV7-8 to TRBJ2-7; perhaps TRBD1 as D (6 bases). Germline V gene data show CDR1 as SGHVS and CDR2 as FQNEAQ. Trimming took off 4 bases at V and 1 base at J, with 11 bases between the two ends. CDR3 length: 14 residues. DNA of the CDR3: TGTGCCAGCAGCTACCCACAGGGATCCTACGAGCAGTACTTC. Translating gives CASSYPQGSYEQYF.

This clone occurred once. This rearrangement joins TRBV2 to TRBJ1-2; D is unresolved. Trimming cost V 1 base and J 1 base, with 7 bases left between them. This CDR3 has 14 amino acids. CDR1 is SNHLY and CDR2 is FYNNEI in the germline V gene. CDR3 sequence (DNA): TGTGCCAGCAGTGAAGGCAGGCTTAACTATGGCTACACCTTC. Translating it yields CASSEGRLNYGYTF.

Remarks on this clone: The same CDR3 is also encoded by other DNA sequences in this sample. The rearrangement links TRBV15 to TRBJ2-7; perhaps D is TRBD1 or TRBD2 (6 bases each). CDR1 is LNHNV, CDR2 YYDKDF, per germline (reference sequence). The V end lost 3 bases, the J end lost 4 bases, and 13 bases lay between the germline ends. The length of the CDR3 is 14 residues. DNA for the CDR3: TGTGCCACCAGCAGGGGGGGCGAGGCTTACGAGCAGTACTTC. Encoded protein: CATSRGGEAYEQYF. The full variable domain, rest sourced from reference TRBV15 and TRBJ2-7, is DAMVIQNPRYQVTQFGKPVTLSCSQTLNHNVMYWYQQKSSQAPKLLFHYYDKDFNNEADTPDNFQSRRPNTSFCFLDIRSPGLGDTAMYLCATSRGGEAYEQYFGPGTRLTVT.

This clone has a single count. The chain links TRBV7-9 to TRBJ1-1, with D maybe TRBD1 (6 bases). The V and J ends lost 8 bases and 3 bases respectively, with 16 bases between them. Per the germline V gene, CDR1 is SEHNR and CDR2 is FQNEAQ (reference sequence). The length of the CDR3 is 14 residues. The CDR3 sequence: CASYPAGADTEAFF. DNA for the CDR3: TGTGCCAGCTATCCCGCAGGGGCCGACACTGAAGCTTTCTTT.

V gene TRBV6-1 combines with J gene TRBJ2-3, with a tentative D call TRBD1 (6 bases). The ends were cut back, 3 bases at V and 0 bases at J, with 10 bases in the middle. Germline CDR1 and CDR2: MNHNS and SASEGT. The CDR3 loop spans 15 amino acids. The CDR3 sequence is CASSEDRYSTDTQYF. For the CDR3, the DNA is TGTGCCAGCAGTGAGGACAGATATAGCACAGATACGCAGTATTTT.

The genes are TRBV13 and TRBJ2-2; possible D gene TRBD1, 5 bases. Germline V CDR1 and CDR2: PRHDT, FYEKMQ (reference sequence). The CDR3 length is 16 residues. V was cut by 2 bases and J by 3 bases, with 13 bases left in between. In DNA, the CDR3 is TGTGCCAGCAGCTTAAGTAGGGGCCCCGACACCGGGGAGCTGTTTTTT. Amino acid sequence: CASSLSRGPDTGELFF.

Regarding this clone: Other DNA sequences from this sample encode an identical CDR3 as well. V and J are TRBV4-1 and TRBJ1-4, with D unclear. This CDR3 is built from 13 residues. The V gene's germline CDR1 is MGHRA and CDR2 YSYEKL. V lost 1 base and J lost 7, with 7 bases in between. The CDR3 sequence: CASSQARVEKLFF. In DNA, the CDR3 is TGCGCCAGCAGCCAAGCTAGGGTTGAAAAACTGTTTTTT.

With regard to this clone: This specimen includes other DNA sequences encoding the same CDR3. This rearrangement joins TRBV5-1 to TRBJ2-1; 8 positions match TRBD2. Per germline, CDR1 SGHRS and CDR2 YFSETQ. After removal of 5 bases from V and 2 bases from J, the junction contained 3 bases not matched to a gene. The CDR3 consists of 14 residues. The CDR3 DNA reads TGCGCCAGCAGGCTTAGCGGGACCTACAATGAGCAGTTCTTC. It encodes CASRLSGTYNEQFF.

The V and J genes are TRBV6-6 and TRBJ2-3; D remains ambiguous. This CDR3 contains 14 residues. The ends were cut back, 11 bases at V and 2 bases at J, with 17 bases in the middle. Per the germline V gene, CDR1 is MNHNY and CDR2 is SVGAGI (reference sequence). The DNA of the CDR3 is TGTGCCTGTGAGCAGTTACTGACCACAGATACGCAGTATTTT. This codes for CACEQLLTTDTQYF.

This clone has a handful of counts. V and J are TRBV5-1 and TRBJ2-5, with a possible D match to TRBD1 (5 bases). CDR1 and CDR2 from the germline V gene are SGHRS and YFSETQ. V lost 4 bases, J lost 5 bases, and 12 bases lay in between. CDR3 length equals 13 residues. The CDR3 protein is CASSVQGGETQYF. DNA for the CDR3: TGCGCCAGCAGCGTCCAGGGTGGCGAGACCCAGTACTTC. Looking up the rest from reference TRBV5-1 and TRBJ2-5 gives the full variable domain: KAGVTQTPRYLIKTRGQQVTLSCSPISGHRSVSWYQQTPGQGLQFLFEYFSETQRNKGNFPGRFSGRQFSNSRSEMNVSTLELGDSALYLCASSVQGGETQYFGPGTRLLVL.

This sequence joins TRBV1 and TRBJ2-2; the DNA was not used to check the table's D call, TRBD2. TRBV1 is a recognized pseudogene. The CDR3 is 16 residues long. CDR3 bases: TGCACCAGCAGCCAAGCCCCGGGACTTAACACCGGGGAGCTGTTTTTT. Translating gives CTSSQAPGLNTGELFF.

The chain is built from TRBV5-6 and TRBJ2-1, with D unresolved. Germline lookup yields CDR1 SGHDT and CDR2 YYEEEE. V lost 0 bases and J 6 bases, leaving 10 bases between the germline ends. This CDR3 has 14 amino acids. The CDR3 region has the DNA TGTGCCAGCAGCTTGGGACTCAACCCCAATGAGCAGTTCTTC. Translating gives CASSLGLNPNEQFF.

J is TRBJ1-2 and V is TRBV7-2; D gene unclear. Germline values: CDR1 SGHTA, CDR2 FQGNSA. This CDR3 is built from 16 residues. With 5 bases removed from V and 1 base from J, the gap between germline ends came to 17 bases. The CDR3 nucleotides are TGTGCCAGCAGCGGAGTGGGCCGGGGAGATAACTATGGCTACACCTTC. Amino acids: CASSGVGRGDNYGYTF.

The rearrangement joins TRBV6-1 to TRBJ1-1, with 7 bases fitting TRBD1. This CDR3 spans 13 amino acids. The V and J ends lost 6 bases and 5 bases, in that order; junction bases with no gene match: 6. The germline gives CDR1 MNHNS, CDR2 SASEGT. CDR3 amino acids: CASREDRLTEAFF. DNA of the CDR3: TGTGCCAGCAGAGAGGACAGGTTGACTGAAGCTTTCTTT.

The chain uses TRBV27 and TRBJ2-2, with TRBD2 identical over 7 bases. Losses at the gene ends were 7 bases for V and 6 bases for J; bases not matched to a gene: 11. The germline CDR1 and CDR2 sequences are MNHEY and SMNVEV (reference sequence). The CDR3 runs to 15 residues. This CDR3 is CASKKRDPLPGELFF. The CDR3 DNA is TGTGCCAGCAAAAAGCGGGACCCCCTCCCCGGGGAGCTGTTTTTT.

To note about this clone: Other DNA sequences in the sample encode the same CDR3. V and J are TRBV27 and TRBJ2-7; a weak D match, TRBD1 (5 bases). The CDR3 has 14 residues. The V and J ends lost 5 bases and 3 bases respectively, with 14 bases between them. Germline V gene lookup returns CDR1 MNHEY and CDR2 SMNVEV (reference sequence). The CDR3 spells CASSPGRAVYEQYF. CDR3 sequence (DNA): TGTGCCAGCAGTCCCGGCAGGGCAGTCTACGAGCAGTACTTC.

The chain recombines TRBV30 with TRBJ1-4; TRBD1 agrees at 10 bases. The CDR3 loop spans 14 amino acids. Germline values: CDR1 GTSNPN, CDR2 SVGIG (reference sequence). V shed 3 bases, J shed 7 bases, and the junction held 5 bases outside the gene matches. CDR3: CAWSTGTGVEKLFF. DNA of the CDR3: TGTGCCTGGAGCACCGGGACAGGGGTTGAAAAACTGTTTTTT.

The chain employs TRBV2 and TRBJ2-1; 12 positions agree with TRBD1. The CDR3 covers 16 residues. CDR1 is SNHLY and CDR2 is FYNNEI in the germline V gene. J gave up 6 bases and V 3 bases, and 6 bases lay outside the gene matches. CDR3 protein: CASSDPGTGGPNEQFF. For the CDR3, the DNA is TGTGCCAGCAGTGACCCCGGGACAGGGGGCCCCAATGAGCAGTTCTTC.

The chain joins TRBV5-4 to TRBJ2-5, with 9 bases identical to TRBD1. The CDR3 runs 13 residues. V shed 8 bases, J shed 4 bases, and the junction held 6 bases outside the gene matches. Germline-derived CDR1 and CDR2 are SGHNT and YYREEE (reference sequence). The CDR3 region has the DNA TGTGCCAGTAAAACAGGGGGCGCAGAGACCCAGTACTTC. It translates to CASKTGGAETQYF.

CDR3 region: CASSPATGGSGNTIYF. As DNA, the CDR3 is TGTGCCAGCAGCCCGGCTACAGGGGGCTCTGGAAACACCATATATTTT. The chain links TRBV5-6 to TRBJ1-3; the match to TRBD1 covers 8 bases. Germline CDR1 reads SGHDT; CDR2 reads YYEEEE. The CDR3 has 16 residues. Trimming took 4 bases from V and 0 from J; bases not matched to a gene: 6. The full variable domain, in which reference TRBV5-6 and TRBJ1-3 provide the parts outside the CDR3, is DAGVTQSPTHLIKTRGQQVTLRCSPKSGHDTVSWYQQALGQGPQFIFQYYEEEERQRGNFPDRFSGHQFPNYSSELNVNALLLGDSALYLCASSPATGGSGNTIYFGEGSWLTVV.

This clone was observed once. The genes are TRBV9 and TRBJ1-2; a possible D gene is TRBD1 (5 bases). The CDR3 contains 15 residues. CDR1 SGDLS and CDR2 YYNGEE come from the germline V gene. V was clipped by 0 bases and J by 0 bases, with 9 bases between them. CDR3 nucleotide sequence: TGTGCCAGCAGCGTAGAAGGGGACTCTAACTATGGCTACACCTTC. As protein: CASSVEGDSNYGYTF. The whole variable domain, remainder taken from reference TRBV9 and TRBJ1-2, is DSGVTQTPKHLITATGQRVTLRCSPRSGDLSVYWYQQSLDQGLQFLIQYYNGEERAKGNILERFSAQQFPDLHSELNLSSLELGDSALYFCASSVEGDSNYGYTFGSGTRLTVV.

The chain links TRBV7-3 to TRBJ1-6; no definite D call. With 2 bases removed from V and 0 bases from J, the gap between germline ends came to 11 bases. Germline V gene sequence: CDR1 SGHTA, CDR2 FQGTGA. The CDR3 totals 17 residues. The CDR3 reads CASSLLSESSYNSPLHF. The CDR3 bases are TGTGCCAGCAGCTTACTCAGCGAGAGCTCCTATAATTCACCCCTCCACTTT.

The rearrangement joins TRBV7-9 to TRBJ2-7; possibly TRBD2 for D (6 bases). The V gene's germline CDR1 is SEHNR and CDR2 FQNEAQ (reference sequence). V was pared by 3 bases and J by 0 bases, with 12 bases between. This CDR3 is 15 amino acids long. The CDR3 protein is CASSFFSGYSYEQYF. In DNA, the CDR3 is TGTGCCAGCAGCTTCTTTAGCGGATACTCCTACGAGCAGTACTTC.

In regard to this clone: Other DNA sequences in the sample encode the same CDR3. This sequence joins TRBV11-2 and TRBJ2-1, with 9 nucleotides matching TRBD2. Per germline, CDR1 SGHAT and CDR2 FQNNGV. This CDR3 has 15 residues. V was pared by 1 base and J by 10 bases, with 8 bases of the junction left unmatched. The CDR3 spells CASSLGSGGAWEQFF. The CDR3 coding sequence is TGTGCCAGCAGCTTAGGTAGCGGGGGAGCTTGGGAGCAGTTCTTC.